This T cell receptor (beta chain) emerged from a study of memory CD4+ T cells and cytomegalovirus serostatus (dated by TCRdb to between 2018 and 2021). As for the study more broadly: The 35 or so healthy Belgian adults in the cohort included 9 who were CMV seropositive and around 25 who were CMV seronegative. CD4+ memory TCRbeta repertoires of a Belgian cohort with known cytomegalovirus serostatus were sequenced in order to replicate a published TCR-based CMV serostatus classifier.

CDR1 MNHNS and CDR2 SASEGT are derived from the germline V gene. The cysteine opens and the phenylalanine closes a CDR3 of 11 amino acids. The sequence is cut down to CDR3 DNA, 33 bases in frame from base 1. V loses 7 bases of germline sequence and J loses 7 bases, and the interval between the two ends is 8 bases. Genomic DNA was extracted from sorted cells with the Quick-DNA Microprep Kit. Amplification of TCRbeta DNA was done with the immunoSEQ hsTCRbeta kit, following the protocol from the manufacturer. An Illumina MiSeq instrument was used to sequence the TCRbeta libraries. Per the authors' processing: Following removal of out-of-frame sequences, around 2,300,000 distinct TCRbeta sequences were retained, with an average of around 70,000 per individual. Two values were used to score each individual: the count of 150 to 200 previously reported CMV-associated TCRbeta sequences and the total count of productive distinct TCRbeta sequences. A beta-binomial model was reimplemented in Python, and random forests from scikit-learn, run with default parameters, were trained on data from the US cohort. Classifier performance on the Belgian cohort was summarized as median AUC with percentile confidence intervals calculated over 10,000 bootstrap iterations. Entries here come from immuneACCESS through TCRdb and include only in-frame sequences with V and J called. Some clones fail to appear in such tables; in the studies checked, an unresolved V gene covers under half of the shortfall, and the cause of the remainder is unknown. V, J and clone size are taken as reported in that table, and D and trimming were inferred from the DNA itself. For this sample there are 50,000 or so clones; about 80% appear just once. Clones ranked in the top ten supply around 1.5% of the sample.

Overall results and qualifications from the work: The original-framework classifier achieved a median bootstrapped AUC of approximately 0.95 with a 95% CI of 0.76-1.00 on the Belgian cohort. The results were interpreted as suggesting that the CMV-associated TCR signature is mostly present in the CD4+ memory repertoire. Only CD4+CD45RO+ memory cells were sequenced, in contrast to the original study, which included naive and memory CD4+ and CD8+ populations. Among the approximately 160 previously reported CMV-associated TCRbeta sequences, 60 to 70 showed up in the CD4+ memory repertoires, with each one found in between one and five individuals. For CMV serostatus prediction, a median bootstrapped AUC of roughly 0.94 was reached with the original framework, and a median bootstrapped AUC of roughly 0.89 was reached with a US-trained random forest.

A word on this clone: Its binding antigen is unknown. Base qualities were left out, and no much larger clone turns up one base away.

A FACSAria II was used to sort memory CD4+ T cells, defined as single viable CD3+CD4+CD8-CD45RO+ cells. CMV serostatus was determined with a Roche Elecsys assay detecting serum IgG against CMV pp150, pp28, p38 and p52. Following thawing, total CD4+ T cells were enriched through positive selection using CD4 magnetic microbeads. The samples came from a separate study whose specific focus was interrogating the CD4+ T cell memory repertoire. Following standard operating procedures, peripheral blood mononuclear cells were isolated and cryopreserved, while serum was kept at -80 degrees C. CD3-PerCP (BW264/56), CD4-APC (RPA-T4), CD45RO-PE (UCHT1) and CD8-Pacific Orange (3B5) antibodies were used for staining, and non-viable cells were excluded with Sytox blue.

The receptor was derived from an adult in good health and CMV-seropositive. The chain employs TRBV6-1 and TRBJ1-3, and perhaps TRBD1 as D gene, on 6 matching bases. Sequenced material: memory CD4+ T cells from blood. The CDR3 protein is CASKRGNTIYF. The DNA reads TGTGCCAGCAAAAGGGGGAACACCATATATTTT.